Listed below are T cell receptor beta chains from one sample, sequenced in a study of T cells after yellow fever vaccination. TCRdb itself ran the 5' RACE reads through MiXCR, one entry per CDR3 protein. The table includes roughly 400,000 distinct CDR3 sequences, around 20% detected once. The source material was PBMCs, sampled before the yellow fever booster vaccination. These receptors all stem from a man aged 18 to 35 who received the YFV17D yellow fever vaccine. The CDR3 runs from the conserved cysteine through the conserved F or W. The D gene is left open where the match is weak. The size field is filled for only some rows; it gives once, few, many or a size class.

V	D	J	size	CDR3	DNA
TRBV12-3/TRBV12-4	TRBD1	TRBJ2-4	few	CASNSDRGPKNIQYF	TGTGCCAGCAATAGTGATAGGGGGCCCAAAAACATTCAGTACTTC
TRBV4-2	TRBD2	TRBJ2-1	-	CASSPYLAGSDNEQFF	TGTGCCAGCAGCCCTTATCTAGCGGGTTCAGACAATGAGCAGTTCTTC
TRBV4-1	-	TRBJ2-1	few	CASSQQGADEQFF	TGCGCCAGCAGCCAACAGGGAGCGGATGAGCAGTTCTTC
TRBV29-1	TRBD1	TRBJ1-2	-	CSVKATGADLFGYTF	TGCAGCGTTAAAGCCACAGGGGCCGATTTGTTTGGCTACACCTTC
TRBV10-3	-	TRBJ1-3	few	CAITGDNSGNTIYF	TGTGCCATCACAGGGGACAACTCTGGAAACACCATATATTTT
TRBV14	TRBD2	TRBJ2-3	-	CASSQVAGGFTDTQYF	TGTGCCAGCAGCCAAGTAGCGGGGGGGTTCACAGATACGCAGTATTTT
TRBV4-3	-	TRBJ2-5	-	CASSQEMGIHQETQYF	TGCGCCAGCAGCCAAGAGATGGGAATCCACCAAGAGACCCAGTACTTC
TRBV18	-	TRBJ1-5	-	CASSPSREGQPQHF	TGTGCCAGCTCACCTAGCAGGGAGGGTCAGCCCCAGCATTTT
TRBV6-6	-	TRBJ1-5	-	CASSLDVSNQPQHF	TGTGCCAGCAGCCTGGACGTGAGCAATCAGCCCCAGCATTTT
TRBV27	-	TRBJ1-2	few	CATVNPRYGYTF	TGTGCCACCGTTAACCCTAGGTACGGCTACACCTTC
TRBV5-1	-	TRBJ1-2	few	CASSLSPALAVVYGYTF	TGCGCCAGCAGCTTATCACCGGCCTTGGCAGTTGTCTATGGCTACACCTTC
TRBV7-2	TRBD1	TRBJ1-1	many	CASSAFRGQGERNTEAFF	TGTGCCAGCAGCGCCTTCCGAGGACAGGGAGAAAGGAACACTGAAGCTTTCTTT
TRBV3-1	-	TRBJ2-7	-	CASRNRDEATYEQYF	TGTGCCAGCAGAAACCGGGACGAGGCTACCTACGAGCAGTACTTC
TRBV5-1	TRBD1	TRBJ2-7	few	CASRSTGVYEQYF	TGCGCCAGCAGGAGTACAGGGGTCTACGAGCAGTACTTC
TRBV20-1	-	TRBJ1-2	-	CSADPPQGEDGYTF	TGCAGTGCTGACCCCCCTCAGGGCGAGGATGGCTACACCTTC
TRBV4-3	-	TRBJ2-5	-	CASSQVRRVGETQYF	TGCGCCAGCAGCCAAGTACGCAGGGTAGGGGAGACCCAGTACTTC
TRBV5-4	-	TRBJ1-2	-	CASSLGGIAYGYTF	TGTGCCAGCAGCTTGGGGGGAATTGCTTATGGCTACACCTTC
TRBV20-1	TRBD2	TRBJ2-3	few	CSAGLAGPHDAQYF	TGCAGTGCGGGACTAGCGGGGCCCCACGACGCGCAGTATTTT
TRBV20-1	TRBD1	TRBJ1-5	-	CSATINRGGNQPQHF	TGCAGTGCTACCATCAACAGGGGCGGCAATCAGCCCCAGCATTTT
TRBV20-1	TRBD2	TRBJ2-5	-	CSTTSGGPKETQYF	TGCAGTACGACTAGCGGGGGGCCAAAAGAGACCCAGTACTTC
TRBV9	TRBD2	TRBJ2-7	-	CASSVSGGSYEQYF	TGTGCCAGCAGCGTTAGCGGGGGGAGTTACGAGCAGTACTTC
TRBV9	-	TRBJ2-3	-	CASSVGGGGTDTQYF	TGTGCCAGCAGCGTAGGTGGCGGGGGCACAGATACGCAGTATTTT
TRBV11-2	-	TRBJ1-6	-	CASSLVGRANSPLHF	TGTGCCAGCAGCTTAGTTGGCAGGGCAAATTCACCCCTCCACTTT
TRBV9	-	TRBJ2-7	many	CASSVGGGPTYEQYF	TGTGCCAGCAGCGTAGGAGGGGGACCGACCTACGAGCAGTACTTC
TRBV20-1	-	TRBJ2-1	-	CSASEGNEQFF	TGCAGTGCTAGCGAGGGCAATGAGCAGTTCTTC
TRBV7-2	-	TRBJ1-1	-	CASSYDSLGTEAFF	TGTGCCAGCAGCTATGACAGCCTAGGCACTGAAGCTTTCTTT
TRBV5-1	-	TRBJ2-7	-	CASSLSGGTAYEQYF	TGCGCCAGCAGCTTGAGCGGAGGCACCGCCTACGAGCAGTACTTC
TRBV4-3	-	TRBJ2-1	few	CASSQDAEWFF	TGCGCCAGCAGCCAAGATGCGGAATGGTTCTTC
TRBV20-1	TRBD2	TRBJ2-7	few	CSARDFSGGPYEQYF	TGCAGTGCTAGAGACTTCTCGGGGGGTCCTTACGAGCAGTACTTC
TRBV7-2	-	TRBJ1-6	few	CASSLDGGTRNSPLHF	TGTGCCAGCAGCTTAGACGGCGGTACAAGGAATTCACCCCTCCACTTT
TRBV7-9	TRBD1	TRBJ1-2	-	CASSLDRGRGGYTF	TGTGCCAGCAGCTTAGACAGGGGGCGCGGTGGCTACACCTTC
TRBV19	TRBD1	TRBJ1-2	-	CASRKGQALGYGYTF	TGTGCCAGTAGAAAGGGACAGGCATTGGGCTATGGCTACACCTTC
TRBV20-1	-	TRBJ1-1	few	CSAREGRETEAFF	TGCAGTGCTAGAGAGGGCAGGGAAACTGAAGCTTTCTTT
TRBV4-3	-	TRBJ1-1	few	CASSQEGKVNTEAFF	TGCGCCAGCAGCCAAGAGGGGAAAGTGAACACTGAAGCTTTCTTT
TRBV27	TRBD1	TRBJ1-4	few	CASGTGAEKLFF	TGTGCCAGTGGGACAGGGGCTGAAAAACTGTTTTTT
TRBV11-1	-	TRBJ2-4	-	CASSSWTEENIQYF	TGTGCCAGCAGCTCCTGGACAGAAGAAAACATTCAGTACTTC
TRBV6-2/TRBV6-3	-	TRBJ1-1	few	CASRHPIRALNTEAFF	TGTGCCAGCAGACACCCTATCAGGGCTCTGAACACTGAAGCTTTCTTT
TRBV29-1	-	TRBJ1-2	-	CSVGGLGGAIGYTF	TGCAGCGTTGGGGGGTTGGGGGGCGCGATTGGCTACACCTTC
TRBV7-2	TRBD2	TRBJ2-4	-	CASSLLAGGTKNIQYF	TGTGCCAGCAGCTTACTAGCGGGGGGAACCAAAAACATTCAGTACTTC
TRBV6-5	TRBD1	TRBJ2-7	-	CASSRTGGFYEQYF	TGTGCCAGCAGCCGGACAGGGGGCTTCTACGAGCAGTACTTC
TRBV11-2	-	TRBJ1-3	few	CASTYRYPGDSGNTIYF	TGTGCCAGCACCTACAGATATCCAGGGGACTCTGGAAACACCATATATTTT
TRBV4-3	-	TRBJ1-1	few	CASSQGASNTEAFF	TGCGCCAGCAGCCAAGGGGCATCGAACACTGAAGCTTTCTTT
TRBV4-3	-	TRBJ2-6	-	CASSQEGVSGANVLTF	TGCGCCAGCAGCCAAGAGGGGGTGTCTGGGGCCAACGTCCTGACTTTC
TRBV6-5	-	TRBJ1-1	few	CASSYSWDLETEAFF	TGTGCCAGCAGTTACTCCTGGGATCTAGAGACTGAAGCTTTCTTT
TRBV6-5	-	TRBJ1-5	few	CASSPGFQPQHF	TGTGCCAGCAGCCCGGGATTTCAGCCCCAGCATTTT
TRBV5-6	TRBD1	TRBJ2-1	-	CASSSTRDRGLWEQFF	TGTGCCAGCAGCTCGACCCGGGACAGGGGGCTTTGGGAGCAGTTCTTC
TRBV6-5	-	TRBJ1-4	few	CASSYRENSGEKLFF	TGTGCCAGCAGTTACCGGGAGAACAGTGGGGAAAAACTGTTTTTT
TRBV29-1	-	TRBJ2-1	-	CSVEWWGYEQFF	TGCAGCGTTGAATGGTGGGGATATGAGCAGTTCTTC
TRBV6-5	TRBD1	TRBJ1-6	-	CASSYTGQGDGSPLHF	TGTGCCAGCAGTTACACCGGACAGGGCGATGGTTCACCCCTCCACTTT
TRBV6-2/TRBV6-3	-	TRBJ2-3	few	CASSYSVIDTQYF	TGTGCCAGCAGTTACTCGGTAATTGATACGCAGTATTTT
TRBV4-3	TRBD2	TRBJ2-1	-	CASSPLAGGPSEQFF	TGCGCCAGCAGCCCCCTGGCGGGGGGGCCCAGTGAGCAGTTCTTC
TRBV10-3	TRBD1	TRBJ2-6	-	CAISGTGQGGANVLTF	TGTGCCATCAGCGGGACAGGGCAAGGTGGGGCCAACGTCCTGACTTTC
TRBV9	-	TRBJ1-2	few	CASSASPGGSYGYTF	TGTGCCAGCAGCGCCAGTCCGGGGGGGAGCTATGGCTACACCTTC
TRBV6-2/TRBV6-3	-	TRBJ2-3	-	CASSYNGGYYTQYF	TGTGCCAGCAGTTACAACGGGGGCTATTATACGCAGTATTTT
TRBV12-3/TRBV12-4	-	TRBJ1-1	few	CASRTETGLTNTEAFF	TGTGCCAGCAGGACCGAAACAGGGTTGACGAACACTGAAGCTTTCTTT
TRBV12-3/TRBV12-4	-	TRBJ2-3	-	CASSRLRLGDTQYF	TGTGCCAGCAGTCGTCTACGCTTGGGCGATACGCAGTATTTT
TRBV27	TRBD1	TRBJ1-2	-	CASSLRQGGSGGYTF	TGTGCCAGCAGTCTGAGACAGGGGGGATCGGGAGGCTACACCTTC
TRBV6-5	TRBD2	TRBJ2-5	-	CASSYQSGTRSETQYF	TGTGCCAGCAGTTACCAATCCGGGACTAGATCAGAGACCCAGTACTTC
TRBV10-3	TRBD1	TRBJ2-3	few	CAIKPGQGYADTQYF	TGTGCCATCAAACCGGGACAGGGTTATGCAGATACGCAGTATTTT